This T cell receptor beta chain is drawn from a study of T cell repertoires and HLA-DP antigens. Whole-study findings and limits: Average cumulative frequency of previously undetected clones was 30% to 40% against one allele and 50% to 65% against the other.

Produced via immunoSEQ multiplex PCR; TCRdb's table is partial and in-frame only. This table has around 100,000 clones, 90% to 95% appearing once. CDR3 length equals 16 residues. V lost 6 bases to trimming and J lost 0 bases, with 12 bases between them. Germline V gene data show CDR1 as SNHLY and CDR2 as FYNNEI. This clone is a singleton in its sample. Its antigen remains unknown. Sequencing used CD4+ T cells from PBMCs. The receptor was isolated from a woman under 30 in good health and CMV-seronegative. The V call is TRBV2, the J call TRBJ1-6, with unresolved D. The CDR3 nucleotides are TGTGCCAGCAGGGGTCGCGCCAACTCCTATAATTCACCCCTCCACTTT. It encodes CASRGRANSYNSPLHF.